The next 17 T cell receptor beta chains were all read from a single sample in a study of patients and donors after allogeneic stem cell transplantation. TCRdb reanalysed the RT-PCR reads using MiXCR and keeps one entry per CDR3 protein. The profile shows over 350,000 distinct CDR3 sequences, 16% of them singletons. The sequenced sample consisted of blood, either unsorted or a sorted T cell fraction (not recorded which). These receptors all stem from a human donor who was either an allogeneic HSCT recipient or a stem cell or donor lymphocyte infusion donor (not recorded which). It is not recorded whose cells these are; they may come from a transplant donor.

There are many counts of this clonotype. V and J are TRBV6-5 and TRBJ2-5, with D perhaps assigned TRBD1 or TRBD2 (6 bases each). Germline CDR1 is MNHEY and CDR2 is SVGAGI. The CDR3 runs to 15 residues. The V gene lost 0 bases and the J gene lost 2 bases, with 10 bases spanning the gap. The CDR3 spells CASSYSGGLQETQYF. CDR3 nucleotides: TGTGCCAGCAGTTACTCTGGGGGGCTACAAGAGACCCAGTACTTC.

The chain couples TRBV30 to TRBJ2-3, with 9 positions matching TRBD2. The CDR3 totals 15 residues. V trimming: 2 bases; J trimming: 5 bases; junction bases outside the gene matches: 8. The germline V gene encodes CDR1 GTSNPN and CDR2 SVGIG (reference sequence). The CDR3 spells CAWSRGGREGDTQYF. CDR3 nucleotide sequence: TGTGCCTGGAGTCGAGGCGGGAGGGAAGGAGATACGCAGTATTTT. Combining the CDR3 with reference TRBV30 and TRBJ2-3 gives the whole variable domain SQTIHQWPATLVQPVGSPLSLECTVEGTSNPNLYWYRQAAGRGLQLLFYSVGIGQISSEVPQNLSASRPQDRQFILSSKKLLLSDSGFYLCAWSRGGREGDTQYFGPGTRLTVL.

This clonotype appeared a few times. For the CDR3, the DNA is TGTGCCAGCTCAGGTAGCGAGACCCAGTACTTC. It encodes CASSGSETQYF. This chain joins TRBV18 and TRBJ2-5; no reliable D call. Trimming shortened V by 5 bases and J by 5 bases, and 6 bases separated the two germline ends. This CDR3 has 11 residues. Germline CDR1 and CDR2: KGHSH and LQKENI.

The CDR3 coding sequence is TGTGCCAGCAGTTTTTCGGACAGAGAGTCACCCCTCCACTTT. Translated: CASSFSDRESPLHF. The chain links TRBV27 to TRBJ1-6; TRBD1 is a possible D gene (6 bases). This CDR3 is 14 amino acids long. V was trimmed by 3 bases and J by 10 bases, leaving 13 bases between them. CDR1 and CDR2 from the germline V gene are MNHEY and SMNVEV (reference sequence).

The CDR3, as DNA: TGTGCCGGGACAGGTCCCGGGGCCAACGTCCTGACTTTC. Amino acids: CAGTGPGANVLTF. This chain uses TRBV19 with TRBJ2-6; the match to TRBD1 covers 8 bases. This CDR3 contains 13 residues. Germline V lookup: CDR1 LNHDA, CDR2 SQIVND (reference sequence). Losses at the gene ends were 11 bases for V and 4 bases for J; bases not matched to a gene: 4.

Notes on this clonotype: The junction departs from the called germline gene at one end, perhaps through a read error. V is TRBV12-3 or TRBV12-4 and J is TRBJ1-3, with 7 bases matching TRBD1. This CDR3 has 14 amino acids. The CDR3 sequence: CASILQGFGNTIYF. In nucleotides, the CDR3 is TGTGCCAGCATTTTACAGGGGTTCGGAAACACCATATATTTT.

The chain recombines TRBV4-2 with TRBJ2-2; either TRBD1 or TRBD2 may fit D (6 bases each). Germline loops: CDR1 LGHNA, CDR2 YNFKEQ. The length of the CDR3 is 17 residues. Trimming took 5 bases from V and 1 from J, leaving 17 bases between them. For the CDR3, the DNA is TGTGCCAGCAGCGCCGTGGTCGGGGGCCTGAACACCGGGGAGCTGTTTTTT. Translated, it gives CASSAVVGGLNTGELFF.

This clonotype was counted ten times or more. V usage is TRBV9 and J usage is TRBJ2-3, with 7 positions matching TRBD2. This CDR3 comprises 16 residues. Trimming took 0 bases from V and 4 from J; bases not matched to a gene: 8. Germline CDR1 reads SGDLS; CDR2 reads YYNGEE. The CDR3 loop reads CASSVGGGTTPDTQYF. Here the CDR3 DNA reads TGTGCCAGCAGCGTAGGGGGGGGGACTACTCCAGATACGCAGTATTTT.

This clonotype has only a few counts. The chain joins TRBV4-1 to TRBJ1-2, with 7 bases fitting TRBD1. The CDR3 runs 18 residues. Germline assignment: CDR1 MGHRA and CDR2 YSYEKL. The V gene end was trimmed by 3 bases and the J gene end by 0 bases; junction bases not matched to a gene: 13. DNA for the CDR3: TGCGCCAGCAGCCAGCTTCGACCGGGACAGTTAGCTAACTATGGCTACACCTTC. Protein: CASSQLRPGQLANYGYTF.

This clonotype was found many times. CDR3 amino acids: CASGSTLFRAEAFF. DNA for the CDR3: TGTGCCAGCGGCTCCACTCTTTTCAGGGCTGAAGCTTTCTTT. V usage is TRBV11-2 and J usage is TRBJ1-1; D possibly corresponds to TRBD1 (5 bases). With 8 bases removed from V and 6 bases from J, the gap between germline ends came to 19 bases. This CDR3 comprises 14 residues. Germline assignment: CDR1 SGHAT and CDR2 FQNNGV.

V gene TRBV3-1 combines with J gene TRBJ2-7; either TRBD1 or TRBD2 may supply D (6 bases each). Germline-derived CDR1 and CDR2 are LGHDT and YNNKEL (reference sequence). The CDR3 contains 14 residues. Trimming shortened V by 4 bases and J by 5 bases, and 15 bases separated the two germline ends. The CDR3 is CASSPRGRGDEQYF. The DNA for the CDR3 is TGTGCCAGCAGCCCCCGGGGGCGCGGTGACGAGCAGTACTTC.

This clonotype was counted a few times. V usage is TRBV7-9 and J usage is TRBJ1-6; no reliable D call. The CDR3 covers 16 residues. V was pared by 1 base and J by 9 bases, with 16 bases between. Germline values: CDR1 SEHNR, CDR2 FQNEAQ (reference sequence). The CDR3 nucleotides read TGTGCCAGCAGCTTAGATACGTTAGCATGGGCTTCACCCCTCCACTTT. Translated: CASSLDTLAWASPLHF.

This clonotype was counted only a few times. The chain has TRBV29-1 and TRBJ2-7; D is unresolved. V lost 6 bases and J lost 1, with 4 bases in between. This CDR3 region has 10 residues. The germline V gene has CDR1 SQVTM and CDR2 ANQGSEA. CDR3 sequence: CSVLSYEQYF. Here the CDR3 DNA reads TGCAGCGTCCTTTCCTACGAGCAGTACTTC.

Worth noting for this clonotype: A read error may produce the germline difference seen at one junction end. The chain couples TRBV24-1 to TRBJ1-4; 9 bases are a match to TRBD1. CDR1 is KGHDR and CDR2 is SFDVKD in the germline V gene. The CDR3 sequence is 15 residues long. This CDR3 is CATSDPGTGNEKQFF. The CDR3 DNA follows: TGTGCCACCAGTGACCCCGGGACAGGGAATGAAAAACAGTTTTTT.

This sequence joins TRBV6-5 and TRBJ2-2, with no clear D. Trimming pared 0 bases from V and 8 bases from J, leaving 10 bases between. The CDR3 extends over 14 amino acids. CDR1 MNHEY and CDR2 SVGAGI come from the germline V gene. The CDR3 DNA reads TGTGCCAGCAGTTACTCGGGTTCCTCTGGGGAGCTGTTTTTT. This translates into CASSYSGSSGELFF.

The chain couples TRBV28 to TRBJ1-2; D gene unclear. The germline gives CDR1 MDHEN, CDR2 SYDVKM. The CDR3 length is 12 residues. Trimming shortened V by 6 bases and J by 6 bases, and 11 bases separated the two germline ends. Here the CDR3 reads CASRRLTNGYTF. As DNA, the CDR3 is TGTGCCAGCAGACGGTTGACGAATGGCTACACCTTC.

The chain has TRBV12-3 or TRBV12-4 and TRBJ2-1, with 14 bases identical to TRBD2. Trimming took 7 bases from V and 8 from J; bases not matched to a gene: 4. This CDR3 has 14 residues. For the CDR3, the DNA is TGTGCCAGCACCTCGGGACTAGCGGGGGATGAGCAGTTCTTC. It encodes CASTSGLAGDEQFF.